This entry features one T cell receptor (beta chain) sequence. It was with unique molecular identifiers that the TCRbeta library was prepared. TCRdb itself ran the PCR reads through MiXCR, one entry per CDR3 protein. Of some 340,000 distinct CDR3 sequences in the sample, under 13% are singletons; the top ten hold roughly 2.5%. This sample stems from a study of T-cell reconstitution after alpha-beta-depleted transplantation in children. Sequencing used PBMCs from the stem cell graft donor, obtained from the stem cell graft. This sequence was found in a human donor who donated a stem cell graft to a child with acute lymphoblastic leukemia.

The DNA of the CDR3 is TGCAGCGTTGAGGGACAGCCGACCGCCATGAACACTGAAGCTTTCTTT. Encoded protein: CSVEGQPTAMNTEAFF. The rearrangement links TRBV29-1 to TRBJ1-1, with TRBD1 matching over 7 bases. There are 16 residues in the CDR3. Germline CDR1 SQVTM, CDR2 ANQGSEA. The trim removed 3 bases at V and 0 bases at J, leaving 10 bases unmatched.